This T cell receptor (beta chain) derives from a study of OX40 agonist ivuxolimab in advanced cancers. Study-wide background: A mean age of approximately 58 years, range roughly 20 to 85, was recorded, and roughly 83% were male. Study results and limitations: There was clonal expansion of CD4+ and CD8+ blood T cells by week 6 at 0.1 to 3.0 mg/kg.

The V gene's germline CDR1 is MNHEY and CDR2 SVGAGI. V shed 2 bases and J shed 3 bases, with 2 bases lying between them. CDR3 length: 12 residues. In regard to this clone: As yet, its antigen is unknown.

Profiling relied on immunoSEQ multiplex PCR, and the TCRdb table lists in-frame clones only, not all of them. Of 57,000 or so clones listed, over 80% are singletons. This sequence was found in an adult with an advanced solid tumor such as melanoma, head and neck, liver or kidney cancer. The genes are TRBV6-5 and TRBJ1-3; D is ambiguous. Specimen: CD4+ or CD8+ T cells sorted from blood, collected in a trial of the OX40 agonist ivuxolimab. The CDR3 sequence: CASSYGGNTIYF. The CDR3 coding sequence is TGTGCCAGCAGTTACGGTGGAAACACCATATATTTT.